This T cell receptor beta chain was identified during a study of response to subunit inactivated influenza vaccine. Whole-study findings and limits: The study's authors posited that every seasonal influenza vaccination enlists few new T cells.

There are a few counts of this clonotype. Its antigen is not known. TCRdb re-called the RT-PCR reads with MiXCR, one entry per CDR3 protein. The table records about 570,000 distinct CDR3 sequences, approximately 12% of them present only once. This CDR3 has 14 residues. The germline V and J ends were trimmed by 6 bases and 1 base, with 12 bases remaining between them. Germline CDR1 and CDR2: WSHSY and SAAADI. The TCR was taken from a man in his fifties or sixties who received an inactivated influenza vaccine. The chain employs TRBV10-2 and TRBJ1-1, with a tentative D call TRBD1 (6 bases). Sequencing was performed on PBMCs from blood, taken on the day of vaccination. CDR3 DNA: TGCGCCAGCAGAACCGGCAGGGGGAACACTGAAGCTTTCTTT. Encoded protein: CASRTGRGNTEAFF.